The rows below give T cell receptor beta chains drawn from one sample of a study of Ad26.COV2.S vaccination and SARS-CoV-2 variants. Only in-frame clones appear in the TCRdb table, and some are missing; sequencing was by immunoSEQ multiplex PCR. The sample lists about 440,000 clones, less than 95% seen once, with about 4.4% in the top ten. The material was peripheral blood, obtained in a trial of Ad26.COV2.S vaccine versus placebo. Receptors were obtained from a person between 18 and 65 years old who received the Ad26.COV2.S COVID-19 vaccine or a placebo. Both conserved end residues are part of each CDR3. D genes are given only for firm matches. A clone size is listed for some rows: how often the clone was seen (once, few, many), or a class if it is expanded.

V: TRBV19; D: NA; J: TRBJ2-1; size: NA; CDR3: CASSIQQNDEQFF; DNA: TGTGCCAGTAGTATACAACAGAACGATGAGCAGTTCTTC
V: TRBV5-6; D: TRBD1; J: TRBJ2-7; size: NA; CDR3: CASSTTGQGSYEQYF; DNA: TGTGCCAGCAGCACAACGGGACAGGGCTCGTACGAGCAGTACTTC
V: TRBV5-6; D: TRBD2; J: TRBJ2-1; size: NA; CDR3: CASSLVPSGIIGNEQFF; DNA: TGTGCCAGCAGCTTGGTGCCTAGCGGGATAATTGGGAATGAGCAGTTCTTC
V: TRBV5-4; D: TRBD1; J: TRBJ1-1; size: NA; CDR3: CASSLQGGGTEAFF; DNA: TGTGCCAGCAGCCTCCAGGGGGGCGGGACTGAAGCTTTCTTT
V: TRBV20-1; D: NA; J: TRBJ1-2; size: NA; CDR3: CSASRKNGYTF; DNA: TGCAGTGCTAGCCGTAAGAATGGCTACACCTTC
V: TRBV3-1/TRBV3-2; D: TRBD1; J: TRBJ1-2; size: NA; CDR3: CASSQDVMRQGYYGYTF; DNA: TGTGCCAGCAGCCAAGATGTCATGAGACAGGGATACTATGGCTACACCTTC
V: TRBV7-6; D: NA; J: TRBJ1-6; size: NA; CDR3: CASSLRGETNSPLHF; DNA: TGTGCCAGCAGCCTAAGGGGAGAAACTAATTCACCCCTCCACTTT
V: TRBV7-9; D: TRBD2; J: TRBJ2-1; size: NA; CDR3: CASSLERWREDYNEQFF; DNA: TGTGCCAGCAGCTTAGAACGGTGGCGGGAGGACTACAATGAGCAGTTCTTC
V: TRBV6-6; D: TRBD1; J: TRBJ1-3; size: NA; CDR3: CASLKTGFGNTIYF; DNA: TGTGCCAGCTTAAAGACAGGGTTTGGAAACACCATATATTTT
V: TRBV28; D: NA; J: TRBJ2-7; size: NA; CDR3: CASSPKTYEQYF; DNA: TGTGCCAGCAGTCCAAAGACCTACGAGCAGTACTTC
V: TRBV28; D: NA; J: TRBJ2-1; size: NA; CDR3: CASQGSYNEQFF; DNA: TGTGCCTCCCAGGGCTCCTACAATGAGCAGTTCTTC
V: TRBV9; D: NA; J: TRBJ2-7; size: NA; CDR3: CASSLLEGRDEQYF; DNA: TGTGCCAGCAGTCTGTTGGAAGGAAGAGACGAGCAGTACTTC
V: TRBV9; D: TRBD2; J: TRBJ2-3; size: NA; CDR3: CASSVSGRGTDTQYF; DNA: TGTGCCAGCAGCGTTAGCGGGAGGGGGACAGATACGCAGTATTTT
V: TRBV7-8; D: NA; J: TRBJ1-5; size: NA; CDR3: CASSSHTPRGLSNQPQHF; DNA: TGTGCCAGCAGCTCCCATACGCCGCGGGGACTTAGCAATCAGCCCCAGCATTTT
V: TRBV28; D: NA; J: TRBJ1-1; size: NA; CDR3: CASSPPGRLNAEAFF; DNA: TGTGCCAGCAGTCCACCCGGACGGTTGAACGCTGAAGCTTTCTTT
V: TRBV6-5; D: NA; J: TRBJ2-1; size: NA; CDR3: CASSYSGRGAYNEQFF; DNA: TGTGCCAGCAGTTACTCCGGCAGGGGCGCCTACAATGAGCAGTTCTTC
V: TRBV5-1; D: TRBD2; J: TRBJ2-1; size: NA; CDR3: CASRTGLAGVNEQFF; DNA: TGCGCCAGCAGGACCGGACTAGCGGGAGTTAATGAGCAGTTCTTC
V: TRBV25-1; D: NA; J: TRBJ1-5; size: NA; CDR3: CASSGGSNQPQHF; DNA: TGTGCCAGCAGTGGAGGTTCCAATCAGCCCCAGCATTTT
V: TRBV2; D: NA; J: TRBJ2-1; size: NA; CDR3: CASSTPDIASYNEQFF; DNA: TGTGCCAGCAGCACTCCAGATATAGCCTCCTACAATGAGCAGTTCTTC
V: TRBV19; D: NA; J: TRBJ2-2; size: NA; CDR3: CASSILSSASTGELFF; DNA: TGTGCCAGTAGTATTTTGTCCAGCGCGAGTACCGGGGAGCTGTTTTTT
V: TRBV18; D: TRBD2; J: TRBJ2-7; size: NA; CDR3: CASSPLSSGKYEQYF; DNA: TGTGCCAGCTCACCACTGTCTAGCGGGAAGTACGAGCAGTACTTC
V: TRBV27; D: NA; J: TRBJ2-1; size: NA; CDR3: CASSLFVGDKVDNEQFF; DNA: TGTGCCAGCAGTTTATTTGTGGGGGACAAGGTGGACAATGAGCAGTTCTTC
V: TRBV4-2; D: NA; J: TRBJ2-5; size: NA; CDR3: CASSRTRLETQYF; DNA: TGTGCCAGCAGCAGGACCCGGCTCGAGACCCAGTACTTC
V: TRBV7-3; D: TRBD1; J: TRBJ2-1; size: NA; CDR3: CASSPGQGRNNEQFF; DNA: TGTGCCAGCAGCCCGGGACAGGGGCGAAACAATGAGCAGTTCTTC
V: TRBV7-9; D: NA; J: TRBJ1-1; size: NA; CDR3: CASSLELGAFF; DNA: TGTGCCAGCAGCTTAGAGTTGGGAGCTTTCTTT
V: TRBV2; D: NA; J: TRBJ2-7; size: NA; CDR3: CASSPPYSYEQYF; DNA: TGTGCCAGCAGTCCCCCATACTCCTACGAGCAGTACTTC
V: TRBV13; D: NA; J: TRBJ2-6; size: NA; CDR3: CASSSRDLGPRASGANVLTF; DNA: TGTGCCAGCAGCTCCCGGGACCTGGGTCCCCGGGCCTCTGGGGCCAACGTCCTGACTTTC
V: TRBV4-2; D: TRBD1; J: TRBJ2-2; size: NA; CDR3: CASSQVSGQRTGELFF; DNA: TGTGCCAGCAGCCAAGTATCGGGACAGCGAACCGGGGAGCTGTTTTTT
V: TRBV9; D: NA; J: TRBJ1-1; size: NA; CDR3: CASSVDVLRQSNTEAFF; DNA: TGTGCCAGCAGCGTAGACGTCCTTCGACAGTCGAACACTGAAGCTTTCTTT
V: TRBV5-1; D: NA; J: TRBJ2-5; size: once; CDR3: CASSFLGETQYF; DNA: TGCGCCAGCAGCTTTCTGGGTGAGACCCAGTACTTC
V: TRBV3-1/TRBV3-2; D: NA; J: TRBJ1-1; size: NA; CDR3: CASSQAATEAFF; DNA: TGTGCCAGCAGCCAAGCCGCCACTGAAGCTTTCTTT
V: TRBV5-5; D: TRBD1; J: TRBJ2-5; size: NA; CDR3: CASSLGQGVPETQYF; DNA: TGTGCCAGCAGCTTGGGACAGGGGGTCCCAGAGACCCAGTACTTC
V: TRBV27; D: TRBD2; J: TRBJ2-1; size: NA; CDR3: CASSSPLAGYSYNEQFF; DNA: TGTGCCAGCAGTTCACCTCTAGCGGGCTACTCCTACAATGAGCAGTTCTTC
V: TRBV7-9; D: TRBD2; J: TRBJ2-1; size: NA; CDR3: CASSWTSGSYNEQFF; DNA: TGTGCCAGCAGCTGGACTAGCGGATCCTACAATGAGCAGTTCTTC
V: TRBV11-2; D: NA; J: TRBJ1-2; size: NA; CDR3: CASSREYGYTF; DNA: TGTGCCAGCAGCCGGGAGTATGGCTACACCTTC
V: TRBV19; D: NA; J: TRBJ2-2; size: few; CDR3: CATLVGGTGELFF; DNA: TGTGCCACTTTGGTGGGAGGAACCGGGGAGCTGTTTTTT
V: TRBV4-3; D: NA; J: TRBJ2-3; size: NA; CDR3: CASSQDLGGNTDTQYF; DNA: TGCGCCAGCAGCCAAGATTTGGGTGGGAACACAGATACGCAGTATTTT
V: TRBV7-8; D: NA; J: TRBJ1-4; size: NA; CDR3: CASSLAFRMNEKLFF; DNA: TGTGCCAGCAGCTTAGCGTTCCGGATGAATGAAAAACTGTTTTTT
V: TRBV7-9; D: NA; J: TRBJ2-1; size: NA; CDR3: CASSIQSHNEQFF; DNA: TGTGCCAGCAGCATTCAGAGCCACAATGAGCAGTTCTTC
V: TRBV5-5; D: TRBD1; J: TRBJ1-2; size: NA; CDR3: CASGSQGANGYTF; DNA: TGTGCCAGCGGATCACAGGGGGCGAACGGCTACACCTTC